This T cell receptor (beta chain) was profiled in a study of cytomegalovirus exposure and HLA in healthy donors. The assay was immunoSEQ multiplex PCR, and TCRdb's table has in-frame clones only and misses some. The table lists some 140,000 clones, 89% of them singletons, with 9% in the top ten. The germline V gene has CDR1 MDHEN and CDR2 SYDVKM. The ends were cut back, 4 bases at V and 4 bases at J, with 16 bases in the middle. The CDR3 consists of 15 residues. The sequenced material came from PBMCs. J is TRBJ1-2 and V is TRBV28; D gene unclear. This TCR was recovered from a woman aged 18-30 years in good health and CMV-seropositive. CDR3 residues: CASSSHKDSSYGYTF. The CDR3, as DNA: TGTGCCAGCAGTTCCCACAAAGATTCAAGCTATGGCTACACCTTC.